This T cell receptor (beta chain) was captured by sequencing in a study of blood T cell repertoires in COVID-19. Study-level information: The study drew acute and convalescent COVID-19 samples from the United States, Italy and Spain. Sample material is recorded as cDNA or gDNA derived from T cells, B-cell-depleted T cells, or PBMCs.

The Seattle patients, enrolled during active infection, were followed longitudinally. Profiled with immunoSEQ multiplex PCR; TCRdb holds only in-frame clones, not every one. Here the sample spans 250,000 to 350,000 clones, 90% being singletons. This CDR3 comprises 15 residues. V shed 5 bases and J 3 bases; nucleotides not matched to a gene: 8. Germline V gives CDR1 SGHTA, CDR2 FQGTGA. The sequence came from a woman aged 25 to 39 with COVID-19, enrolled during active disease. Material for sequencing was peripheral blood. The chain uses TRBV7-3 and TRBJ2-7, with 9 bases aligning to TRBD2. CDR3 nucleotides: TGTGCCAGCAGCCTCGAACCTAGCGGGATCTACGAGCAGTACTTC. It yields the protein CASSLEPSGIYEQYF.